Listed below are T cell receptor beta chains from one sample, sequenced in a study of human T cells and chemical hapten exposure. MiXCR, run by TCRdb on the RACE reads, gives a single entry per CDR3 protein. The profile shows under 50,000 distinct CDR3 sequences, about 13% of them singletons. This sample comprised whole blood, obtained in connection with sensitization to the hapten diphenylcyclopropenone (DPC). The receptors stem from a middle-aged woman with alopecia areata. Some clones in this sample may be carry-over from other donors' samples. Each CDR3 is given with its conserved first and last residue. The order of the fields is CDR3 protein, CDR3 DNA, V gene, D gene, J gene, clone size. A D gene is named only where the DNA matches it firmly. The size field is filled for only some rows; it gives once, few, many or a size class.

CDR3 protein: CASHGNTGELFF
CDR3 DNA: TGTGCCAGCCATGGGAACACCGGGGAGCTGTTTTTT
V gene: TRBV11-1
D gene: NA
J gene: TRBJ2-2
clone size: few

CDR3 protein: CASSLTGIYEQYF
CDR3 DNA: TGTGCCAGCAGTTTAACGGGTATCTACGAGCAGTACTTC
V gene: TRBV12-3/TRBV12-4
D gene: NA
J gene: TRBJ2-7
clone size: many

CDR3 protein: CSARRYNEQFF
CDR3 DNA: TGCAGTGCTAGGCGGTACAATGAGCAGTTCTTC
V gene: TRBV20-1
D gene: NA
J gene: TRBJ2-1
clone size: many

CDR3 protein: CASSLAGINTGELFF
CDR3 DNA: TGTGCCAGCAGCTTAGCCGGGATTAACACCGGGGAGCTGTTTTTT
V gene: TRBV11-2
D gene: NA
J gene: TRBJ2-2
clone size: many

CDR3 protein: CASSSEGHSSYEQYF
CDR3 DNA: TGTGCCAGCAGCTCAGAAGGACACAGCTCCTACGAGCAGTACTTC
V gene: TRBV9
D gene: NA
J gene: TRBJ2-7
clone size: NA

CDR3 protein: CASSLNIENTIYF
CDR3 DNA: TGTGCCAGCAGCCTAAATATTGAAAACACCATATATTTT
V gene: TRBV12-3/TRBV12-4
D gene: NA
J gene: TRBJ1-3
clone size: NA

CDR3 protein: CSARDSRLGLRNTEAFF
CDR3 DNA: TGCAGTGCTAGAGATTCACGTTTGGGACTGCGGAACACTGAAGCTTTCTTT
V gene: TRBV20-1
D gene: NA
J gene: TRBJ1-1
clone size: NA

CDR3 protein: CASSIPGQGGHGYTF
CDR3 DNA: TGTGCCAGCAGTATTCCGGGACAGGGGGGCCATGGCTACACCTTC
V gene: TRBV28
D gene: TRBD1
J gene: TRBJ1-2
clone size: few

CDR3 protein: CASSLDRGLYNEQFF
CDR3 DNA: TGTGCCAGCAGCCTGGACAGGGGCTTATACAATGAGCAGTTCTTC
V gene: TRBV11-2
D gene: TRBD1
J gene: TRBJ2-1
clone size: many

CDR3 protein: CASSRDANTGELFF
CDR3 DNA: TGTGCCAGCAGCCGGGACGCGAACACCGGGGAGCTGTTTTTT
V gene: TRBV7-2
D gene: NA
J gene: TRBJ2-2
clone size: NA

CDR3 protein: CAISESEGTGGELFF
CDR3 DNA: TGTGCCATCAGTGAGTCAGAAGGAACCGGCGGGGAGCTGTTTTTT
V gene: TRBV10-3
D gene: NA
J gene: TRBJ2-2
clone size: NA

CDR3 protein: CSARRRGHIETQYF
CDR3 DNA: TGCAGTGCTAGACGCAGGGGGCATATAGAGACCCAGTACTTC
V gene: TRBV20-1
D gene: TRBD1
J gene: TRBJ2-5
clone size: many

CDR3 protein: CASSRPGDTQYF
CDR3 DNA: TGTGCCAGCAGCCGACCTGGAGATACGCAGTATTTT
V gene: TRBV7-2
D gene: NA
J gene: TRBJ2-3
clone size: many

CDR3 protein: CASSPYAGELFF
CDR3 DNA: TGTGCCAGCAGCCCCTACGCCGGGGAGCTGTTTTTT
V gene: TRBV9
D gene: NA
J gene: TRBJ2-2
clone size: few

CDR3 protein: CASSSLSYGYTF
CDR3 DNA: TGTGCCAGCAGTTCCCTCAGCTATGGCTACACCTTC
V gene: TRBV12-3/TRBV12-4
D gene: NA
J gene: TRBJ1-2
clone size: many

CDR3 protein: CSARTSGNSYNEQFF
CDR3 DNA: TGCAGCGCACGGACTAGCGGGAACTCCTACAATGAGCAGTTCTTC
V gene: TRBV29-1
D gene: TRBD2
J gene: TRBJ2-1
clone size: many

CDR3 protein: CASKEGASNQPQHF
CDR3 DNA: TGTGCCAGCAAGGAGGGGGCAAGCAATCAGCCCCAGCATTTT
V gene: TRBV6-2/TRBV6-3
D gene: TRBD1
J gene: TRBJ1-5
clone size: NA

CDR3 protein: CASSTRDGETQYF
CDR3 DNA: TGTGCCAGCAGCACCCGGGACGGAGAGACCCAGTACTTC
V gene: TRBV5-4
D gene: NA
J gene: TRBJ2-5
clone size: NA

CDR3 protein: CATRDRSRGTEAFF
CDR3 DNA: TGTGCCACCAGGGACCGCAGCAGAGGCACTGAAGCTTTCTTT
V gene: TRBV24-1
D gene: NA
J gene: TRBJ1-1
clone size: NA

CDR3 protein: CASSGDMYEQYF
CDR3 DNA: TGTGCCAGCAGTGGGGACATGTACGAGCAGTACTTC
V gene: TRBV12-3/TRBV12-4
D gene: NA
J gene: TRBJ2-7
clone size: NA

CDR3 protein: CASREKGRPQHF
CDR3 DNA: TGTGCCAGCAGGGAGAAAGGGCGGCCCCAGCATTTT
V gene: TRBV28
D gene: NA
J gene: TRBJ1-5
clone size: few

CDR3 protein: CASSRLVPPGELFF
CDR3 DNA: TGTGCCAGCAGCCGACTAGTTCCCCCCGGGGAGCTGTTTTTT
V gene: TRBV27
D gene: NA
J gene: TRBJ2-2
clone size: NA

CDR3 protein: CASSVGSGADTQYF
CDR3 DNA: TGTGCCAGCAGCGTAGGTTCAGGGGCAGATACGCAGTATTTT
V gene: TRBV9
D gene: NA
J gene: TRBJ2-3
clone size: many

CDR3 protein: CSAKGVRKVRAEAFF
CDR3 DNA: TGCAGTGCTAAGGGGGTGAGAAAGGTCAGGGCTGAAGCTTTCTTT
V gene: TRBV20-1
D gene: NA
J gene: TRBJ1-1
clone size: NA

CDR3 protein: CASSQETSAYQETQYF
CDR3 DNA: TGTGCCAGCAGCCAAGAGACTAGCGCGTACCAAGAGACCCAGTACTTC
V gene: TRBV4-2
D gene: TRBD2
J gene: TRBJ2-5
clone size: many

CDR3 protein: CASSLIDTEAFF
CDR3 DNA: TGTGCCAGCAGCTTAATTGACACTGAAGCTTTCTTT
V gene: TRBV7-2
D gene: NA
J gene: TRBJ1-1
clone size: few

CDR3 protein: CASSRDRVNYEQYF
CDR3 DNA: TGCGCCAGCAGCCGAGACCGGGTGAACTACGAGCAGTACTTC
V gene: TRBV4-3
D gene: NA
J gene: TRBJ2-7
clone size: many

CDR3 protein: CASSPTGNQPQHF
CDR3 DNA: TGTGCCAGCAGCCCCACGGGCAATCAGCCCCAGCATTTT
V gene: TRBV9
D gene: NA
J gene: TRBJ1-5
clone size: many